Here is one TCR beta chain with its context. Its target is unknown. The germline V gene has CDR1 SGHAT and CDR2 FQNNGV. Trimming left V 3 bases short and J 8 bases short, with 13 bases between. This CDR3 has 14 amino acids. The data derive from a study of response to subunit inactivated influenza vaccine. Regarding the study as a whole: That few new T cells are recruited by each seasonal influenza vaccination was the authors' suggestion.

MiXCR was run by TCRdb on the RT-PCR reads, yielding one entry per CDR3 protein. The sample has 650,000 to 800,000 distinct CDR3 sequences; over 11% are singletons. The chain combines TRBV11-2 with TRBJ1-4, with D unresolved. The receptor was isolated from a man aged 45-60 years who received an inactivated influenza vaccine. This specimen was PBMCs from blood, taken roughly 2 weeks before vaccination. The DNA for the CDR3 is TGTGCCAGCAGCTTCGCCCTCGGTAACGAAAAACTGTTTTTT. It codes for CASSFALGNEKLFF.